These T cell receptor beta chains were read from a single sample in a study of post-analysis software for immune sequencing data. TCRdb ran MiXCR on the PCR reads and lists one entry per CDR3 protein. The repertoire consists of 250,000 to 300,000 distinct CDR3 sequences, with 36% occurring once and the leading ten covering 4% to 5.5%. Sequencing was carried out using blood. Receptors originate from a girl aged 5 to 17 with multiple sclerosis. Each CDR3 is given with its conserved first and last residue. Size tells how often a clone was seen (once, few, many) or the class of an expanded clone, and some rows leave it out.

>many|TRBJ2-1|TRBV6-1
CASSHGGGLSSYNEQFF
>many|TRBJ1-5|TRBV2
CASSARLRGSNQPQHF
>many|TRBJ1-2|TRBV10-3
CAINGGNYGYTF
>few|TRBJ2-5|TRBV29-1
CSVERAGGSRLEETQYF
>many|TRBJ2-1|TRBV5-1
CASSGPGGSSYNEQFF
>few|TRBJ1-1|TRBV6-1
CASSESGERTEAFF
>many|TRBJ1-2|TRBV4-1
CASSLTWTGNYGYTF
>few|TRBJ2-2|TRBV7-9
CAPGGTGLTGELFF
>many|TRBJ1-1|TRBV7-9
CASSRDRGEAFF
>NA|TRBJ2-2|TRBV20-1
CSARDPHGPYGELFF
>NA|TRBJ1-1|TRBV5-5
CASSLVLGQGEALF
>many|TRBJ2-1|TRBV4-2
CASSQDGGSGGEQFF
>few|TRBJ1-1|TRBV7-9
CASSFPGQRNTEAFF
>NA|TRBJ1-1|TRBV10-3
CATGQPNTEAFF
>many|TRBJ1-2|TRBV28
CASSWGQNYGYTF
>NA|TRBJ2-7|TRBV5-1
CASSPPRGYEQYF
>few|TRBJ2-1|TRBV7-9
CASSWADGSSYNEQFF
>once|TRBJ2-5|TRBV20-1
CSAREFQEAQYF
>NA|TRBJ2-5|TRBV20-1
CSARVAGQETQYF
>many|TRBJ2-3|TRBV20-1
CSARDPGRTDTQYF
>many|TRBJ1-6|TRBV6-5
CASSYSTDRTNSPLHF
>many|TRBJ1-1|TRBV12-3/TRBV12-4
CASSRTGANTEAFF
>many|TRBJ2-5|TRBV5-1
CASSVSYRVEETQYF
>NA|TRBJ2-3|TRBV18
CASSPRGPVSTDTQYF
>many|TRBJ2-1|TRBV20-1
CSATPGEAEQFF
>NA|TRBJ1-6|TRBV7-6
CASSAQGEQSPLHF
>many|TRBJ2-3|TRBV24-1
CATSDSRGYTDTQYF
>many|TRBJ1-5|TRBV5-1
CASSFPRQGCNQPQHF
>many|TRBJ1-2|TRBV29-1
CSVAQGPYGYTF
>few|TRBJ1-6|TRBV12-3/TRBV12-4
CASSFRGFYNSPLHF
>NA|TRBJ2-3|TRBV4-1
CASSQDRLGGGAADTQYF
>few|TRBJ1-1|TRBV19
CASSILVNTEAFF
>NA|TRBJ1-1|TRBV10-2
CASSDPNTEAFF
>many|TRBJ2-5|TRBV5-1
CASSTGTARETQYF
>few|TRBJ1-6|TRBV11-2
CASSSGQGAQSPLHF
>NA|TRBJ2-1|TRBV12-5
CASGLVHEQFF
>few|TRBJ1-2|TRBV12-3/TRBV12-4
CASSLQDSGNYGYTF
>few|TRBJ2-6|TRBV27
CASSLGTSFAGANVLTF
>many|TRBJ2-3|TRBV7-9
CASSLLEVQAGADTQYF
>NA|TRBJ1-1|TRBV29-1
CSVSGRQNTEAFF
>NA|TRBJ2-5|TRBV9
CASSAPGGTQYF
>NA|TRBJ2-1|TRBV20-1
CSARADNEQFF
>NA|TRBJ1-1|TRBV25-1
CASSDGTYTEAFF
>NA|TRBJ1-2|TRBV20-1
CSALRGVYGYTF
>NA|TRBJ1-2|TRBV20-1
CSARDEAGFHGYTF
>many|TRBJ2-3|TRBV5-1
CASSLEGQGFYTDTQYF
>few|TRBJ1-2|TRBV6-1
CASNRDRGNYGYTF